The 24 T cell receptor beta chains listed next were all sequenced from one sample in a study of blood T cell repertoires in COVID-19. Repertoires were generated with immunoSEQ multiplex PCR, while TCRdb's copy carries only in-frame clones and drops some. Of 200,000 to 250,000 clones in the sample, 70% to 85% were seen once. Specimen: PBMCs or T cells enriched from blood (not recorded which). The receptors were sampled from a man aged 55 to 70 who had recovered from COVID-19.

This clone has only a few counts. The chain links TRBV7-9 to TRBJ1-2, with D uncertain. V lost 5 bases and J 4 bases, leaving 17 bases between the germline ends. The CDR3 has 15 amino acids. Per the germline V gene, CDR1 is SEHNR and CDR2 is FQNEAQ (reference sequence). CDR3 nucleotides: TGTGCCAGCAGCCCGAGCAACAGTAAAGTCTATGGCTACACCTTC. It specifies CASSPSNSKVYGYTF.

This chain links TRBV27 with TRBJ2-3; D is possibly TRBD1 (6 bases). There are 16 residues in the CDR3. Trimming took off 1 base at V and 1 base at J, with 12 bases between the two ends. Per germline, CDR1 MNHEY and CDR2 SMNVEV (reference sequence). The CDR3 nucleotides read TGTGCCAGCAGTTTATTGAGGGGGTTGGGCACAGATACGCAGTATTTT. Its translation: CASSLLRGLGTDTQYF.

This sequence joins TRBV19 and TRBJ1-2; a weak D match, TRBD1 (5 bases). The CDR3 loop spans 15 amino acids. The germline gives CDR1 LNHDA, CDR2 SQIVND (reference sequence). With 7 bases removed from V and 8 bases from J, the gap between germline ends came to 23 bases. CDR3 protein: CASTPGGARSIGYTF. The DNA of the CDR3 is TGTGCCAGTACCCCGGGGGGAGCGAGGTCTATCGGCTACACCTTC. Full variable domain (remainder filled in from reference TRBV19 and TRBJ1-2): DGGITQSPKYLFRKEGQNVTLSCEQNLNHDAMYWYRQDPGQGLRLIYYSQIVNDFQKGDIAEGYSVSREKKESFPLTVTSAQKNPTAFYLCASTPGGARSIGYTFGSGTRLTVV.

The CDR3 is CASSLSGNEAFF. In nucleotides, the CDR3 is TGCGCCAGCAGCTTGTCAGGTAATGAAGCTTTCTTT. This sequence joins TRBV5-1 and TRBJ1-1; unclear D gene. V lost 1 base, J lost 7 bases, and 8 bases lay in between. CDR1 is SGHRS and CDR2 is YFSETQ in the germline V gene. The CDR3 spans 12 residues.

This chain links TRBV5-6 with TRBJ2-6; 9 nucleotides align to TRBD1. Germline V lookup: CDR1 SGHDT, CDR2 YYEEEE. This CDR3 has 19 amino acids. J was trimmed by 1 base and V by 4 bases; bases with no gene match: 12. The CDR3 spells CASSPTHRGLGSGANVLTF. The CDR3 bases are TGTGCCAGCAGCCCAACACACAGGGGGCTTGGGTCTGGGGCCAACGTCCTGACTTTC.

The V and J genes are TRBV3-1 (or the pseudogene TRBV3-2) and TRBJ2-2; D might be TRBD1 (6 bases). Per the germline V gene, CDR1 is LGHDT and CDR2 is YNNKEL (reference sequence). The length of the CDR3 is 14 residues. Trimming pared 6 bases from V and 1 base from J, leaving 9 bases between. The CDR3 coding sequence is TGTGCCAGCAGACTGACAGGGAACACCGGGGAGCTGTTTTTT. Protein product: CASRLTGNTGELFF.

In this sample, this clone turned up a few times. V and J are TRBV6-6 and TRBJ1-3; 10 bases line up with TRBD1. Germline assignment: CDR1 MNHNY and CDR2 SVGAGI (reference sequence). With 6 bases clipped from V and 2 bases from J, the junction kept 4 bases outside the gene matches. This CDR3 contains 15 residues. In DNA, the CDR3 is TGTGCCAGCAGCACCGACAGGGGGCCTGGAAACACCATATATTTT. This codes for CASSTDRGPGNTIYF.

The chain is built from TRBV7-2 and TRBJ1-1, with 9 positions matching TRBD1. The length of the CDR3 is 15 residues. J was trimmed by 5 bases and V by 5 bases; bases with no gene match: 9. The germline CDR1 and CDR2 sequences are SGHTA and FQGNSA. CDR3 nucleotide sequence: TGTGCCAGCAGCGTGATGGGACAGGGAGGTACTGAAGCTTTCTTT. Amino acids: CASSVMGQGGTEAFF.

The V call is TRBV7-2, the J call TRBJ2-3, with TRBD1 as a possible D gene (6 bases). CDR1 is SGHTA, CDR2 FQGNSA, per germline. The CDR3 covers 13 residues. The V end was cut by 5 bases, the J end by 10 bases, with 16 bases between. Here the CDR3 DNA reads TGTGCCAGCAGCAACGAGGACAGAAGATCGCAGTATTTT. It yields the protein CASSNEDRRSQYF.

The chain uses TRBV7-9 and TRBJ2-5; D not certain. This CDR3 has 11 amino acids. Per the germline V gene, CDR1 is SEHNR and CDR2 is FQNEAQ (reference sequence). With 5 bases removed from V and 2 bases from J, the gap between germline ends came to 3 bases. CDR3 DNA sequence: TGTGCCAGCAGCGAGCAAGAGACCCAGTACTTC. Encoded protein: CASSEQETQYF.

CDR3 loop: CSVVSRVDDYTF. CDR3 DNA sequence: TGCAGCGTTGTATCCAGGGTGGACGACTACACCTTC. The chain links TRBV29-1 to TRBJ1-2; TRBD1 is a possible D gene (5 bases). Germline-derived CDR1 and CDR2 are SQVTM and ANQGSEA. CDR3 length: 12 residues. With 4 bases removed from V and 10 bases from J, the gap between germline ends came to 16 bases.

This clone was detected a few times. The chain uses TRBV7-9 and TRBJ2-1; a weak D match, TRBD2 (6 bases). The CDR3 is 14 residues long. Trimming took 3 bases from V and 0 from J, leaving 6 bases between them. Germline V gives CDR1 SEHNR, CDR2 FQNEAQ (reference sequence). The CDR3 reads CASSFGGSYNEQFF. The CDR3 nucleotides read TGTGCCAGCAGCTTCGGGGGCTCCTACAATGAGCAGTTCTTC.

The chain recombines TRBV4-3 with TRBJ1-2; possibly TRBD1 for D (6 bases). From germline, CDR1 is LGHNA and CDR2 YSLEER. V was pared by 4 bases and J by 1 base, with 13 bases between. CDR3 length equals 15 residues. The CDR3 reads CASSPTQGHNYGYTF. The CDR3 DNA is TGCGCCAGCAGCCCTACCCAGGGGCATAACTATGGCTACACCTTC.

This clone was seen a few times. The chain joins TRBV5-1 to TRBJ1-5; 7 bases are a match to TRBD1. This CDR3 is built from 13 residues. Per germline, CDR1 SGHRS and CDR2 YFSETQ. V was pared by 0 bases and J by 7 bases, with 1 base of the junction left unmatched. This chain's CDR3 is CASSLGQGQPQHF. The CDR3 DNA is TGCGCCAGCAGCTTGGGACAGGGCCAGCCCCAGCATTTT.

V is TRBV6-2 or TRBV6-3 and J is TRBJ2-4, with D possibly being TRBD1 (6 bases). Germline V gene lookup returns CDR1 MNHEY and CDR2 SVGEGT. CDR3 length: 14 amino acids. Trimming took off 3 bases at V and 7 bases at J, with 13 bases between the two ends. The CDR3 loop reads CASSYNRVSNIQYF. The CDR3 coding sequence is TGTGCCAGCAGTTATAACAGGGTATCCAACATTCAGTACTTC.

The CDR3: CASSEGTYSNQPQHF. Written as DNA, the CDR3 is TGTGCCAGCAGTGAGGGCACTTATAGCAATCAGCCCCAGCATTTT. The rearrangement joins TRBV2 to TRBJ1-5; D gene ambiguous. The CDR3 loop spans 15 amino acids. V was shortened by 3 bases and J by 0 bases, with 9 bases between the two germline ends. Per germline, CDR1 SNHLY and CDR2 FYNNEI.

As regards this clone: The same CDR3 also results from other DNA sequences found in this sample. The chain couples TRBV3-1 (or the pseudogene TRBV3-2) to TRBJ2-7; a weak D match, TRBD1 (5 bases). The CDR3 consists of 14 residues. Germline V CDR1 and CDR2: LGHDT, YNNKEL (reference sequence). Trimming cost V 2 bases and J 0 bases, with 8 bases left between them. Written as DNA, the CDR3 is TGTGCCAGCAGCCAACAGGGAAGCTCCTACGAGCAGTACTTC. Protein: CASSQQGSSYEQYF.

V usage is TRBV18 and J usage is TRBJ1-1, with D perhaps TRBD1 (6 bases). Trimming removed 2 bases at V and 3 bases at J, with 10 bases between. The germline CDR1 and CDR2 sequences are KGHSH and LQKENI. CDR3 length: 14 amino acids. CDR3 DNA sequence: TGTGCCAGCTCACCATTACAGGGTTACACTGAAGCTTTCTTT. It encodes CASSPLQGYTEAFF. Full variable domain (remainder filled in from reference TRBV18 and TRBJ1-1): NAGVMQNPRHLVRRRGQEARLRCSPMKGHSHVYWYRQLPEEGLKFMVYLQKENIIDESGMPKERFSAEFPKEGPSILRIQQVVRGDSAAYFCASSPLQGYTEAFFGQGTRLTVV.

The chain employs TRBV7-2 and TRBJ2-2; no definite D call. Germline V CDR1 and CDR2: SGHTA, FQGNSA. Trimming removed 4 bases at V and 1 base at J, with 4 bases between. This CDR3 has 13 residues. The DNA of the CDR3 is TGTGCCAGCAGCTCCAAGAACACCGGGGAGCTGTTTTTT. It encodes CASSSKNTGELFF.

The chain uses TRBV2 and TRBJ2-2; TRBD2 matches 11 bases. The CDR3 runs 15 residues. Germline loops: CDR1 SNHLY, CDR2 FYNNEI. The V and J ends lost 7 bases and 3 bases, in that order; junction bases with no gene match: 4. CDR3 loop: CASISSGGYTGELFF. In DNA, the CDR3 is TGTGCCAGCATTTCTAGCGGGGGGTACACCGGGGAGCTGTTTTTT.

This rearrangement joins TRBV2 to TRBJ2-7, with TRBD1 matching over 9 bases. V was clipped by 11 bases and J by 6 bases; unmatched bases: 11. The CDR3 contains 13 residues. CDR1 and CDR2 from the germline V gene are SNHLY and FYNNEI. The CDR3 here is CAGSRDRDREQYF. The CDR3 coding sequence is TGTGCCGGGTCCCGGGACAGGGACCGCGAGCAGTACTTC.

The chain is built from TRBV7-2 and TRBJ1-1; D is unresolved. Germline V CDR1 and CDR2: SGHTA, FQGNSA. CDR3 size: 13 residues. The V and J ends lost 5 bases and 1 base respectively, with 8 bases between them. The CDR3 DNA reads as TGTGCCAGCAGCGAGGCAAGGAACACTGAAGCTTTCTTT. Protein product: CASSEARNTEAFF.

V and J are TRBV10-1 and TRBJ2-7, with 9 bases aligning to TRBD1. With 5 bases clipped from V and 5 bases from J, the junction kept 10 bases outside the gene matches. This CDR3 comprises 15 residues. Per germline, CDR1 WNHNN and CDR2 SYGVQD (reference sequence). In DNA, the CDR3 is TGCGCCAGCAGTCCCGGACAGGGGTGGAACGACGAGCAGTACTTC. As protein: CASSPGQGWNDEQYF.

The CDR3 reads CASSQAPDTQYF. The CDR3 DNA sequence: TGTGCCAGCAGCCAAGCCCCTGATACGCAGTATTTT. The rearrangement joins TRBV4-2 to TRBJ2-3; D is ambiguous. The ends were cut back, 1 base at V and 6 bases at J, with 5 bases in the middle. Per germline, CDR1 LGHNA and CDR2 YNFKEQ. This CDR3 has 12 amino acids.